The T cell receptor beta chain described here comes from a study of T cell responses to AZD1222 COVID-19 vaccine. Germline assignment: CDR1 SGHRS and CDR2 YFSETQ. This CDR3 spans 16 amino acids. The V gene lost 1 base and the J gene lost 4 bases, with 17 bases spanning the gap. The protocol was immunoSEQ multiplex PCR, while the TCRdb copy is restricted to in-frame clones and leaves out a portion. The sample holds 100,000 to 150,000 clones; 85% to 90% are singletons and the top ten take around 30%. This material consisted of peripheral blood, taken on day 0 of AZD1222 vaccination. The clonotype originates from an adult in good health. V is TRBV5-1 and J is TRBJ2-5; possibly TRBD1 for D (6 bases). The CDR3 is CASSLMGQGLGETQYF. CDR3 DNA sequence: TGCGCCAGCAGCTTGATGGGGCAGGGGCTGGGAGAGACCCAGTACTTC.